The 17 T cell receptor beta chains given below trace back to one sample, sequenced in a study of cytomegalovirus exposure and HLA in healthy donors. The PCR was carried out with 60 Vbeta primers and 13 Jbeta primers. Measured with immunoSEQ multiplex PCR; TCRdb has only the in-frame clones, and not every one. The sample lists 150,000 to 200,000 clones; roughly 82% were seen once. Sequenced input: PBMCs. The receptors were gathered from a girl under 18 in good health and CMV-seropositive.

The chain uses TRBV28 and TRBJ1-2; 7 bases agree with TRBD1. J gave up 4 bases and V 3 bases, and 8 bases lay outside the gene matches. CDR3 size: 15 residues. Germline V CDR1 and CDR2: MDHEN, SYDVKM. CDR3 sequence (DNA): TGTGCCAGCAGTTTTTTGAAGGGGGCTGGCTATGGCTACACCTTC. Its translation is CASSFLKGAGYGYTF.

The chain's CDR3 is CASSFGMWEKATAYEQYF. CDR3 sequence (DNA): TGTGCCAGCAGTTTTGGGATGTGGGAGAAGGCGACGGCGTACGAGCAGTACTTC. The V and J genes are TRBV28 and TRBJ2-7, with D tentatively TRBD2 (5 bases). The V end lost 3 bases, the J end lost 4 bases, and 25 bases lay between the germline ends. This CDR3 comprises 18 residues. Germline V gene sequence: CDR1 MDHEN, CDR2 SYDVKM.

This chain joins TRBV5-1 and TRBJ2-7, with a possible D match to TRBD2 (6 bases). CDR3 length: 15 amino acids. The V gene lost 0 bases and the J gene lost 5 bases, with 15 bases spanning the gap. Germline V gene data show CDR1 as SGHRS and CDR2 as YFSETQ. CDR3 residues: CASSLALGGFNEQYF. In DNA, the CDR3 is TGCGCCAGCAGCTTGGCCCTCGGAGGGTTCAACGAGCAGTACTTC.

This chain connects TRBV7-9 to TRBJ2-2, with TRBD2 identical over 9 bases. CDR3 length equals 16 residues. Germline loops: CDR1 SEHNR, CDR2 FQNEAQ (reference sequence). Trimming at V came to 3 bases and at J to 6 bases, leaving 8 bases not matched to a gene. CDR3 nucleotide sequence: TGTGCCAGCAGCTTTCAAGGCGGGGGGGCGGCCGGGGAGCTGTTTTTT. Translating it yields CASSFQGGGAAGELFF.

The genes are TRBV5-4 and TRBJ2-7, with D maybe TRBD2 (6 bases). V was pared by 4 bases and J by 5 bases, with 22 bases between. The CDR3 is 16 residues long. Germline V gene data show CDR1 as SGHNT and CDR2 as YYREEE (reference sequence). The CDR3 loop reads CASSPISGADSHEQYF. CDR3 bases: TGTGCCAGCAGCCCTATCTCGGGAGCAGATTCCCACGAGCAGTACTTC. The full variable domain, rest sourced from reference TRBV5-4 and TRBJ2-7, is ETGVTQSPTHLIKTRGQQVTLRCSSQSGHNTVSWYQQALGQGPQFIFQYYREEENGRGNFPPRFSGLQFPNYSSELNVNALELDDSALYLCASSPISGADSHEQYFGPGTRLTVT.

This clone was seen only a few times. Here the CDR3 reads CASSQKPNPGGHEQYF. CDR3 in DNA: TGCGCCAGCAGCCAAAAGCCCAACCCGGGGGGCCACGAGCAGTACTTC. The V call is TRBV4-1, the J call TRBJ2-7; the D gene is possibly TRBD2 (7 bases). Germline assignment: CDR1 MGHRA and CDR2 YSYEKL. This CDR3 has 16 amino acids. The V gene lost 2 bases and the J gene lost 5 bases, with 19 bases spanning the gap.

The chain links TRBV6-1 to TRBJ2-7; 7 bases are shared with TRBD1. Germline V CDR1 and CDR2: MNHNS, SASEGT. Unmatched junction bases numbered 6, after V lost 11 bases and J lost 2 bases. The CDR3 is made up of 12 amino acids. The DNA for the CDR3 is TGTGCCTCCTACAGGGGAGCCTACGAGCAGTACTTC. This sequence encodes CASYRGAYEQYF.

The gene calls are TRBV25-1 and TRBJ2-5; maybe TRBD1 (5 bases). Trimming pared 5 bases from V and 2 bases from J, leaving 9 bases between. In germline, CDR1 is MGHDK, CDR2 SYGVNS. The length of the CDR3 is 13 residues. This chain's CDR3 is CASSRQGQETQYF. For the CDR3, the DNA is TGTGCCAGCAGTCGTCAGGGACAAGAGACCCAGTACTTC.

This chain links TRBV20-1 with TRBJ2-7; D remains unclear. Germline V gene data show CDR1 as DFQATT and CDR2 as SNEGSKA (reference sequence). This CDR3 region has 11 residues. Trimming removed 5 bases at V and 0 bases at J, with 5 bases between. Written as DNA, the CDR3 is TGCAGTGCTCACAGCTCCTACGAGCAGTACTTC. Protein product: CSAHSSYEQYF.

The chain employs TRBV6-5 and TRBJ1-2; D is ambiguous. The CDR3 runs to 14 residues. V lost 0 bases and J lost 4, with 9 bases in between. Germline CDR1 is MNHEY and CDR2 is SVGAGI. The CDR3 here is CASSYSGSAYGYTF. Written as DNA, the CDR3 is TGTGCCAGCAGTTACTCCGGGTCCGCCTATGGCTACACCTTC.

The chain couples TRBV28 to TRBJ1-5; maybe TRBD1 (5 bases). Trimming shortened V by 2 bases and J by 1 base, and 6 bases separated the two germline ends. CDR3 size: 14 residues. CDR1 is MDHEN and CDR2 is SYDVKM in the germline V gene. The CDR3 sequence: CASSLRGSNQPQHF. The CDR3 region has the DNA TGTGCCAGCAGTTTAAGGGGCAGCAATCAGCCCCAGCATTTT.

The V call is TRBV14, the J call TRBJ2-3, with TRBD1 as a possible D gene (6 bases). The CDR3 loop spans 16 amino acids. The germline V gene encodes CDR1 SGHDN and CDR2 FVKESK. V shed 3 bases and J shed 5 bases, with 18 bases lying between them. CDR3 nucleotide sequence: TGTGCCAGCAGCCACCCTGAGGGGGTAGAGAAAGATACGCAGTATTTT. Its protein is CASSHPEGVEKDTQYF. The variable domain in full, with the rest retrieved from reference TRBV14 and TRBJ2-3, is EAGVTQFPSHSVIEKGQTVTLRCDPISGHDNLYWYRRVMGKEIKFLLHFVKESKQDESGMPNNRFLAERTGGTYSTLKVQPAELEDSGVYFCASSHPEGVEKDTQYFGPGTRLTVL.

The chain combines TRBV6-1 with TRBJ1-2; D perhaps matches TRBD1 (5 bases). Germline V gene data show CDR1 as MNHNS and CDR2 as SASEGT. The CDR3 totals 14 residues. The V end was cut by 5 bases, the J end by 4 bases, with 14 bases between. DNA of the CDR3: TGTGCCAGCAGTCCACAAGACAGTTCCTATGGCTACACCTTC. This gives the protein CASSPQDSSYGYTF.

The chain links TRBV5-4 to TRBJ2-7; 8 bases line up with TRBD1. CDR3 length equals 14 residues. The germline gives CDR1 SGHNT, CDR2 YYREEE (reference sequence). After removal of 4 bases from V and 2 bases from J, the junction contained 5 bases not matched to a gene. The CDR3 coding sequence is TGTGCCAGCAGCCGCACAGGGGGGCCCTACGAGCAGTACTTC. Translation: CASSRTGGPYEQYF.

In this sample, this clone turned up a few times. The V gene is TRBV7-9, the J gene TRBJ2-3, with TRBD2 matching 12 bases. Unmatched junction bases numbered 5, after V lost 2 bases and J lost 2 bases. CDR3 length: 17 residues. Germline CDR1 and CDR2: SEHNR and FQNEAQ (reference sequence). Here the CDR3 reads CASSLRTSGAFTDTQYF. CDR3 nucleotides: TGTGCCAGCAGCTTAAGGACTAGCGGGGCCTTCACAGATACGCAGTATTTT.

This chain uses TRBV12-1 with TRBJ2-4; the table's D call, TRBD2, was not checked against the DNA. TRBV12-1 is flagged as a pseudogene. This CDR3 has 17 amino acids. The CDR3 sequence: CANPTSGGPLAKNIQYF. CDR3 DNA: TGTGCCAATCCGACTAGCGGGGGGCCATTAGCCAAAAACATTCAGTACTTC.

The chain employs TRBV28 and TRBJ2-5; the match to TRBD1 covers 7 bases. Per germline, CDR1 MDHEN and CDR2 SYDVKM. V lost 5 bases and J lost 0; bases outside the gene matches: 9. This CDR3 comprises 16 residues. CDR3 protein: CASSLYRGPDQETQYF. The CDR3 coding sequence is TGTGCCAGCAGTCTCTACAGGGGCCCTGACCAAGAGACCCAGTACTTC.